The text below deals with one T cell receptor beta chain. The antigen is unknown. The V end lost 1 base, the J end lost 9 bases, and 8 bases lay between the germline ends. The CDR3 is 12 residues long. The germline V gene has CDR1 SGHTA and CDR2 FQGNSA. Amplification by 5'RACE using constant-segment primers produced TCR alpha and TCR beta cDNA libraries that carried sample barcodes and UMIs. TCRdb re-called the 5' RACE reads through MiXCR, storing one row per CDR3 protein. Of around 120,000 distinct CDR3 sequences in the sample, about 15% are singletons; the top ten hold approximately 15%. The entry originates in a study of T-cell memory formation after mild COVID-19. Study-wide context: TCR clustering was largely donor specific.

Study outcomes and limitations: Those CD4+ clones that contracted were mainly in CM and EM (CD8+ ones in EMRA). Prior to infection, memory already included some responding clones, suggesting cross-reactive memory joined.

The material sequenced was PBMCs or a T cell subset sorted from them (not recorded which). The chain combines TRBV7-2 with TRBJ2-3; D is ambiguous. The receptor was derived from an adult woman who had mild COVID-19 (a few samples of this study predate the infection). Cell type and time point are not known. CDR3 sequence reads: CASSLEAITQYF. The CDR3 DNA reads TGTGCCAGCAGCTTAGAAGCCATCACGCAGTATTTT.